The clone carrying this T cell receptor beta chain was seen ten or more times. What it binds is unknown. This specimen comes from a study of response to subunit inactivated influenza vaccine. Study-level points and caveats: A suggestion made by the authors is that each seasonal influenza vaccination recruits few new T cells.

The germline V gene has CDR1 SGHKS and CDR2 YYEKEE (reference sequence). This CDR3 has 15 residues. V shed 3 bases and J shed 2 bases, with 12 bases lying between them. TCRdb re-derived calls from the RT-PCR reads in MiXCR, one entry per CDR3 protein. The table shows about 180,000 distinct CDR3 sequences, with around 9% occurring only once. Material: non-naive T cells sorted from PBMCs, obtained on the day of vaccination. The genes are TRBV5-5 and TRBJ2-1, with D maybe TRBD2 (5 bases). This clonotype was sampled from a man between 45 and 60 years old who received an inactivated influenza vaccine. The CDR3 nucleotides read TGTGCCAGCAGCTGGGGAGCTTTGACCTACAATGAGCAGTTCTTC. This gives the protein CASSWGALTYNEQFF.